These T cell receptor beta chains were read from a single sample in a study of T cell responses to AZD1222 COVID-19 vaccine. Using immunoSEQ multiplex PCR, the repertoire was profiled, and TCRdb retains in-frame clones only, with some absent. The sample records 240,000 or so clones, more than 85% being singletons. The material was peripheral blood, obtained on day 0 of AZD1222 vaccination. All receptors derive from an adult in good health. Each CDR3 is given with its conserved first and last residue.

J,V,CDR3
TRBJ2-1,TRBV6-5,CASSRGTGSYNEQFF
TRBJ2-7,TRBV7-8,CASSLSGYEQYF
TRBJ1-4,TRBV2,CASSRQRELFF
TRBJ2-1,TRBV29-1,CSVVKGTSGSNEQFF
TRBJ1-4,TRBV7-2,CASSFSGQGDEKLFF
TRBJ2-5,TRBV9,CASSGGTTQETQYF
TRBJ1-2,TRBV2,CASSQVNYGYTF
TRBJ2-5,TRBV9,CASSVGSRQETQYF
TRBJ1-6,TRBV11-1,CASSSTQGGNSPLHF
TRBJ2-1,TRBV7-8,CASSRTSGLAGEVQFF
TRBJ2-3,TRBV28,CASRRAGRTDTQYF
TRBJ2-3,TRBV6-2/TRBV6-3,CASSYSMGDTQYF
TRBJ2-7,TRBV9,CASSLGDRNYEQYF
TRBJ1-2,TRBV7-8,CASSLDRGTYGYTF
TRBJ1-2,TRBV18,CASSLTPTLTGTYGYTF
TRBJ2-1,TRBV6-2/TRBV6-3,CASSYVLAGGLSYNEQFF
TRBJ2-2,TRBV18,CASSPGVTGELFF
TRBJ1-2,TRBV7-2,CASSLVARSYGYTF
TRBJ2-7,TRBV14,CASSPPPGLAGGYEQYF
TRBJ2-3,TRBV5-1,CASSLDSRTDTQYF
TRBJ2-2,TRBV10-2,CASSESVGELFF
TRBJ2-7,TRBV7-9,CASSYGGSRVVEQYF
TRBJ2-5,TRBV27,CASSFRAQETQYF
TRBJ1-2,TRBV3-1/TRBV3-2,CASSQGFGYTF
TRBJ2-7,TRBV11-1,CASSPGTSGLPYEQYF
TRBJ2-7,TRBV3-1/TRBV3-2,CASSQVAGVGEQYF
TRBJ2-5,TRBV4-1,CASSQGGGGETQYF